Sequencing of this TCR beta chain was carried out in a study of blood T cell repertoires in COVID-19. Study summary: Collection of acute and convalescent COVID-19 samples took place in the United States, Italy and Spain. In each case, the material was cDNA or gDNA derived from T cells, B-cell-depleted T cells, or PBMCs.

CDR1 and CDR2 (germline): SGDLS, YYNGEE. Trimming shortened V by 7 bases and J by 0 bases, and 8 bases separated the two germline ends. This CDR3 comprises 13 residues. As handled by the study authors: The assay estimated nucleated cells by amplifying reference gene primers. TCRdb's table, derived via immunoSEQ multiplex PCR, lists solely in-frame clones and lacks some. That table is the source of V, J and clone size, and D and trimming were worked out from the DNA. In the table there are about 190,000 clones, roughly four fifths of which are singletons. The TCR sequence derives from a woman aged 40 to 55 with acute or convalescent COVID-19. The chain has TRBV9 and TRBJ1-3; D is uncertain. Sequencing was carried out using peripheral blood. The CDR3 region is CASGDNSGNTIYF. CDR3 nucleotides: TGTGCCAGCGGTGACAACTCTGGAAACACCATATATTTT.